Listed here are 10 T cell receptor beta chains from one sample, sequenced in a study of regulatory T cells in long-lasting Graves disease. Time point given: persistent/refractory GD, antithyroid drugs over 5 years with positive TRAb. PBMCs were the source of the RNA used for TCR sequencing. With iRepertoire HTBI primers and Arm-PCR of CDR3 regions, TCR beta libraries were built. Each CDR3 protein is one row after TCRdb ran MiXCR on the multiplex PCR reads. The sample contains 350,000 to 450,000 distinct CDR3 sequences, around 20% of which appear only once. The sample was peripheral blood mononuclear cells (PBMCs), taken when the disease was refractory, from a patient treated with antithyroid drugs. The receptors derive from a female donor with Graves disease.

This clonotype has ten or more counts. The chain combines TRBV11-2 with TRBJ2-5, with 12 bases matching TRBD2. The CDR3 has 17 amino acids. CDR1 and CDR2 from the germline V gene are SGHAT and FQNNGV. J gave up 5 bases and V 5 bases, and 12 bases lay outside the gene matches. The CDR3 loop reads CASSGRLAGVQAETQYF. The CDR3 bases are TGTGCCAGCAGCGGTCGACTAGCGGGAGTTCAAGCTGAGACCCAGTACTTC.

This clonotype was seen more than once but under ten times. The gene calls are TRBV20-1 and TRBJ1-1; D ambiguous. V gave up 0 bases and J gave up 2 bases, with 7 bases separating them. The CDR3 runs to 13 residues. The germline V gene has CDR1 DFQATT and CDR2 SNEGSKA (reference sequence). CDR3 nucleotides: TGCAGTGCTAGAGATTGGTTAAACACTGAAGCTTTCTTT. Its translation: CSARDWLNTEAFF.

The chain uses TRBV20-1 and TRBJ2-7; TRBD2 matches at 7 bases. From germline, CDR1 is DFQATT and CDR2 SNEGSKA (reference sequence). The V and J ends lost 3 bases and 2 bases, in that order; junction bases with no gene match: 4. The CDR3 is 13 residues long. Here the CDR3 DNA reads TGCAGTGCTAGTATACTAGCGACCTACGAGCAGTACTTC. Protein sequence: CSASILATYEQYF.

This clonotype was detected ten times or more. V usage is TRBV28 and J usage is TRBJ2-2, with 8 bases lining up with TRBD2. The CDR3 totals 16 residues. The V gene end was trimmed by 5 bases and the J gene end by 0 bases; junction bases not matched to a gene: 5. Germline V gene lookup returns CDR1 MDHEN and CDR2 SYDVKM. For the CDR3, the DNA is TGTGCCAGCAGTGCCAGCGGGAGCTCGAACACCGGGGAGCTGTTTTTT. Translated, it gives CASSASGSSNTGELFF.

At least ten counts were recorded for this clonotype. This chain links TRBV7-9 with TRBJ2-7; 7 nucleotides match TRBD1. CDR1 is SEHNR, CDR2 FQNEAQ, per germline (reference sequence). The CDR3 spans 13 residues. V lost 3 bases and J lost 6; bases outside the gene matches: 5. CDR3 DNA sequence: TGTGCCAGCAGCTTCGACAGGGTCGGCGAGCAGTACTTC. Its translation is CASSFDRVGEQYF.

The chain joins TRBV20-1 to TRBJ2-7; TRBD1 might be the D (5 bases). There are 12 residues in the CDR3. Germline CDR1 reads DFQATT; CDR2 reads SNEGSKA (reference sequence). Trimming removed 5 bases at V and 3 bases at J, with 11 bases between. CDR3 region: CSAGKGHYEQYF. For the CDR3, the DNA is TGCAGTGCTGGTAAGGGGCACTACGAGCAGTACTTC.

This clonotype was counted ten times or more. CDR3 region: CSAPRTVGLHEQYF. The CDR3 coding sequence is TGCAGTGCTCCGCGGACAGTGGGCCTCCACGAGCAGTACTTC. The chain recombines TRBV20-1 with TRBJ2-7, with D possibly being TRBD1 (6 bases). V was pared by 5 bases and J by 5 bases, with 19 bases between. Germline-derived CDR1 and CDR2 are DFQATT and SNEGSKA (reference sequence). This CDR3 has 14 residues.

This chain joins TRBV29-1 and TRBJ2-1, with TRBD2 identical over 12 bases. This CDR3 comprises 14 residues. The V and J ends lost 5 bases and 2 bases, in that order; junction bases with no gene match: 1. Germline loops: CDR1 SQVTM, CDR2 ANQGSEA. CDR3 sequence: CSVSSGRAYNEQFF. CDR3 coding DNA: TGCAGCGTTTCTAGCGGGAGGGCCTACAATGAGCAGTTCTTC.

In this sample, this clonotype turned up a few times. In nucleotides, the CDR3 is TGCAGTGCCGCCCGTGGGTCCGGTGAGACCCAGTACTTC. Its translation: CSAARGSGETQYF. The chain links TRBV20-1 to TRBJ2-5; D not resolved. This CDR3 region has 13 residues. Per the germline V gene, CDR1 is DFQATT and CDR2 is SNEGSKA (reference sequence). Trimming took 6 bases from V and 5 from J, leaving 16 bases between them.

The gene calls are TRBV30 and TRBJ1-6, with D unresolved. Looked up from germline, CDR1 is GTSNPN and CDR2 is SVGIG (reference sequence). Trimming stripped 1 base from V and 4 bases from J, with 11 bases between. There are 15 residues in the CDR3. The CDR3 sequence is CAWSAPGSYNSPLHF. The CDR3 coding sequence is TGTGCCTGGAGTGCCCCGGGCAGTTATAATTCACCCCTCCACTTT.